This record concerns one T cell receptor (beta chain) sequence. Time point indicated: newly diagnosed GD, antithyroid drugs for less than 3 months. After RNA was extracted from PBMCs, the TCR library was made from it. Sequencing libraries for TCR beta were prepared with iRepertoire HTBI primers and Arm-PCR of CDR3 regions. MiXCR, applied by TCRdb to the multiplex PCR reads, yields one record per CDR3 protein. The sample lists around 400,000 distinct CDR3 sequences, over 12% seen once, with over 7.5% in the top ten. These data come from a study of regulatory T cells in long-lasting Graves disease. There are 16 residues in the CDR3. CDR1 and CDR2 from the germline V gene are SGHDT and YYEEEE. J lost 2 bases, V lost 4 bases, and 9 bases had no gene match. The same data also contributed to another study, on T cells in Graves' hyperthyroidism and ophthalmopathy.

The gene calls are TRBV5-6 and TRBJ2-1; TRBD1 matches at 7 bases. The clonotype originates from a woman aged 40 to 55 with Graves disease. The sequencing here drew on peripheral blood mononuclear cells (PBMCs), taken at new diagnosis, from a patient treated with antithyroid drugs. CDR3 nucleotides: TGTGCCAGCAGCACCGCACAGAGGGGGCCCTACAATGAGCAGTTCTTC. Amino acids: CASSTAQRGPYNEQFF.